This T cell receptor beta chain was obtained from a study of cytomegalovirus exposure and HLA in healthy donors. Worth noting for this clone: Antigen: not known.

Study-wide results and limits: A link between a missense DCLRE1C variant and TCR beta V- and J-gene trimming emerged from a later analysis. Later work found that TCR association rates differed between HLA loci; DRB1 had the most and HLA-C the fewest.

Germline V gene sequence: CDR1 SEHNR, CDR2 FQNEAQ (reference sequence). Trimming removed 1 base from V and 5 bases from J, with 15 bases in between. This CDR3 is 15 amino acids long. Primers for the PCR totalled 60 Vbeta and 13 Jbeta. Only in-frame clones appear in the TCRdb table, and some are missing; sequencing was by immunoSEQ multiplex PCR. The sample lists about 180,000 clones, under 90% occurring once. The origin of this receptor is a man aged 25 to 40 in good health and CMV-seropositive. The rearrangement links TRBV7-9 to TRBJ2-7; maybe TRBD2 (7 bases). The material sequenced was PBMCs. CDR3: CASSLGSGGPHEQYF. The DNA for the CDR3 is TGTGCCAGCAGCTTAGGGTCGGGGGGCCCCCACGAGCAGTACTTC. Based on the CDR3 plus reference TRBV7-9 and TRBJ2-7, the full variable domain is DTGVSQNPRHKITKRGQNVTFRCDPISEHNRLYWYRQTLGQGPEFLTYFQNEAQLEKSRLLSDRFSAERPKGSFSTLEIQRTEQGDSAMYLCASSLGSGGPHEQYFGPGTRLTVT.